The TCR beta chain under discussion was sequenced for a study of T cells after yellow fever vaccination. UMIs were added to TCR cDNA along with a universal primer site when it was made by 5'RACE template switching. TCRdb reanalysed the 5' RACE reads using MiXCR and keeps one entry per CDR3 protein. Among 150,000 to 200,000 distinct CDR3 sequences, about 7% were seen once, and the ten largest hold roughly 2.5%. J gave up 5 bases and V 3 bases, and 4 bases lay outside the gene matches. Germline CDR1 SGDLS, CDR2 YYNGEE. The CDR3 is 14 amino acids. This clonotype showed up many times. The J gene is TRBJ2-2, the V gene TRBV9; 7 bases are shared with TRBD1. This clonotype originated in a man younger than 35 who received the YFV17D yellow fever vaccine. The specimen was CD4+ T cells sorted from PBMCs, collected 5 to 6 days after the first yellow fever vaccination. The CDR3 here is CASSGQGSTGELFF. The CDR3 DNA follows: TGTGCCAGCAGCGGACAGGGTAGTACCGGGGAGCTGTTTTTT. Combining the CDR3 with reference TRBV9 and TRBJ2-2 gives the whole variable domain DSGVTQTPKHLITATGQRVTLRCSPRSGDLSVYWYQQSLDQGLQFLIQYYNGEERAKGNILERFSAQQFPDLHSELNLSSLELGDSALYFCASSGQGSTGELFFGEGSRLTVL.